The 16 T cell receptor beta chains in this list originate from one sample, sequenced in a study of shared clonotypes between healthy human individuals. Sequencing used immunoSEQ multiplex PCR; TCRdb keeps in-frame clones, though not all of them. The sample has over 2 million clones; approximately 95% are singletons. Sequencing input: naive CD4+ T cells sorted from blood. Sample subset: CD45RA+ positively selected. The receptors shown here come from a man younger than 35 in good health.

This clone was seen a single time. The CDR3 here is CASSRISGAETQYF. The CDR3 DNA is TGTGCCAGCAGCCGAATCTCGGGGGCAGAGACCCAGTACTTC. This sequence joins TRBV16 and TRBJ2-5, with D possibly called TRBD1 or TRBD2 (6 bases each). Deletions cut 4 bases from V and 4 bases from J, with 13 bases between. CDR1 KGHSY and CDR2 FQNENV come from the germline V gene. This CDR3 region has 14 residues.

The chain is built from TRBV6-1 and TRBJ1-3; D unresolved. The germline CDR1 and CDR2 sequences are MNHNS and SASEGT. The CDR3 extends over 14 amino acids. V was trimmed by 2 bases and J by 0 bases, leaving 5 bases between them. The CDR3 here is CASSETDSGNTIYF. The CDR3 nucleotides are TGTGCCAGCAGTGAAACAGACTCTGGAAACACCATATATTTT.

This chain links TRBV10-3 with TRBJ1-1, with D possibly TRBD1 on 6 matching bases. The V end was cut by 5 bases, the J end by 1 base, with 11 bases between. The germline gives CDR1 ENHRY, CDR2 SYGVKD. CDR3 length equals 14 residues. CDR3 nucleotides: TGTGCCATCAGTTCCGGGACAACGAACACTGAAGCTTTCTTT. This encodes CAISSGTTNTEAFF.

To note about this clone: At the DNA level, this CDR3 is encoded by other sequences in the same sample as well. This chain joins TRBV5-4 and TRBJ2-7, with D perhaps TRBD2 (6 bases). This CDR3 is 15 amino acids long. Trimming took 3 bases from V and 1 from J, leaving 14 bases between them. Germline V lookup: CDR1 SGHNT, CDR2 YYREEE (reference sequence). The CDR3 here is CASSSAGTGSYEQYF. The CDR3 DNA follows: TGTGCCAGCAGCTCGGCCGGGACTGGATCCTACGAGCAGTACTTC.

This sequence joins TRBV6-1 and TRBJ2-7; 12 bases fit TRBD2. The CDR3 is 16 residues long. V was clipped by 5 bases and J by 2 bases; unmatched bases: 7. CDR1 is MNHNS and CDR2 is SASEGT in the germline V gene. CDR3 in amino acids: CASSQGLAGPTYEQYF. In DNA, the CDR3 is TGTGCCAGCAGTCAAGGACTAGCGGGACCCACCTACGAGCAGTACTTC.

This chain links TRBV5-1 with TRBJ2-1; 8 nucleotides match TRBD1. V was clipped by 4 bases and J by 5 bases; unmatched bases: 8. CDR3 length equals 15 residues. Germline CDR1 is SGHRS and CDR2 is YFSETQ. CDR3: CASSTGQGGNNEQFF. CDR3 nucleotides: TGCGCCAGCAGCACCGGACAGGGAGGAAACAATGAGCAGTTCTTC.

This chain connects TRBV10-3 to TRBJ2-7, with 11 bases matching TRBD2. Unmatched junction bases numbered 5, after V lost 5 bases and J lost 5 bases. CDR3 length: 14 amino acids. Germline CDR1 ENHRY, CDR2 SYGVKD. The CDR3 loop is CAISFSGGADEQYF. As DNA, the CDR3 is TGTGCCATCAGTTTTAGCGGGGGGGCGGACGAGCAGTACTTC.

This clone was recorded once. The chain has TRBV29-1 and TRBJ2-1; no clear D. Germline V lookup: CDR1 SQVTM, CDR2 ANQGSEA. V lost 1 base and J lost 9, with 19 bases in between. The CDR3 length is 15 residues. For the CDR3, the DNA is TGCAGCGTTGAAGCCCAAGGAAAGGCCCCCGGTGAGCAGTTCTTC. Translating gives CSVEAQGKAPGEQFF.

The chain carries TRBV6-4 and TRBJ1-6; 8 nucleotides line up with TRBD1. Losses at the gene ends were 3 bases for V and 9 bases for J; bases not matched to a gene: 4. Germline CDR1 and CDR2: MRHNA and SNTAGT. The CDR3 sequence is 14 residues long. The chain's CDR3 is CASSEQGGISPLHF. CDR3 in DNA: TGTGCCAGCAGTGAACAGGGGGGGATTTCACCCCTCCACTTT.

There are a few counts of this clone. The same CDR3 is also encoded by other DNA sequences in this sample. The rearrangement links TRBV30 to TRBJ1-5; D is ambiguous. V lost 0 bases, J lost 1 base, and 4 bases lay in between. CDR1 is GTSNPN, CDR2 SVGIG, per germline (reference sequence). The CDR3 covers 13 residues. In nucleotides, the CDR3 is TGTGCCTGGAGTGTGGGAAGCAATCAGCCCCAGCATTTT. Protein sequence: CAWSVGSNQPQHF.

This sequence joins TRBV5-6 and TRBJ2-2, with 11 positions matching TRBD1. Germline lookup yields CDR1 SGHDT and CDR2 YYEEEE. The J segment lost 3 bases and the V segment lost 3 bases, leaving 4 bases of the junction unmatched. The CDR3 has 16 amino acids. The CDR3 coding sequence is TGTGCCAGCAGCTGGGACAGGGGGTCCTACACCGGGGAGCTGTTTTTT. Translation: CASSWDRGSYTGELFF.

The chain combines TRBV29-1 with TRBJ1-1; D gene uncertain. The germline CDR1 and CDR2 sequences are SQVTM and ANQGSEA. The CDR3 is 12 residues long. V lost 0 bases, J lost 7 bases, and 9 bases lay in between. In DNA form, the CDR3 reads TGCAGCGTTGAAGATGGGCAGGTTGAAGCTTTCTTT. Translating it yields CSVEDGQVEAFF.

The chain has TRBV21-1 and TRBJ1-1; the DNA was not used to check the table's D call, TRBD1. TRBV21-1 is noted as a pseudogene. The CDR3 totals 16 residues. The CDR3 DNA is TGTGCCAGCAGCAAATGGACAGGGGGCACGTGGACTGAAGCTTTCTTT. This translates into CASSKWTGGTWTEAFF.

The chain uses TRBV6-1 and TRBJ2-3; D remains ambiguous. Germline values: CDR1 MNHNS, CDR2 SASEGT. The V gene lost 4 bases and the J gene lost 0 bases, with 8 bases spanning the gap. This CDR3 has 14 amino acids. CDR3 loop: CASSVRLSTDTQYF. In nucleotides, the CDR3 is TGTGCCAGCAGTGTGCGGCTAAGCACAGATACGCAGTATTTT.

The rearrangement uses TRBV4-1 and TRBJ2-5; D gene uncertain. Trimming shortened V by 1 base and J by 2 bases, and 11 bases separated the two germline ends. Germline CDR1 MGHRA, CDR2 YSYEKL. The CDR3 runs 15 residues. The CDR3 reads CASSQVVLGQETQYF. The CDR3 region has the DNA TGCGCCAGCAGCCAAGTCGTTCTGGGACAAGAGACCCAGTACTTC.

V gene TRBV4-3 combines with J gene TRBJ1-3; D not certain. This CDR3 is 18 amino acids long. The germline gives CDR1 LGHNA, CDR2 YSLEER. The V end was cut by 1 base, the J end by 0 bases, with 16 bases between. CDR3 sequence reads: CASSQVNFLHSSGNTIYF. For the CDR3, the DNA is TGCGCCAGCAGCCAAGTGAATTTCCTACACTCCTCTGGAAACACCATATATTTT.